These 11 T cell receptor beta chains were sequenced from one sample in a study of shared clonotypes between healthy human individuals. Repertoires were generated with immunoSEQ multiplex PCR, while TCRdb's copy carries only in-frame clones and drops some. The table records 2 million to 2.5 million clones, approximately 96% of them present only once. The sequenced sample was naive CD4+ T cells sorted from blood. Subset denoted: CD45RA+ positively selected. The receptors shown here come from a man between 18 and 29 years old in good health.

This clone was seen just once. This sequence joins TRBV5-4 and TRBJ1-6; 7 bases are a match to TRBD1. Trimming cost V 0 bases and J 6 bases; bases outside gene matches: 3. The CDR3 spans 15 residues. Germline CDR1 is SGHNT and CDR2 is YYREEE (reference sequence). Here the CDR3 reads CASSLGQGFNSPLHF. CDR3 nucleotides: TGTGCCAGCAGCTTGGGACAGGGCTTTAATTCACCCCTCCACTTT.

The gene calls are TRBV5-1 and TRBJ2-1; TRBD2 matches 13 bases. V trimming: 5 bases; J trimming: 7 bases; junction bases outside the gene matches: 9. The CDR3 extends over 16 amino acids. The V gene's germline CDR1 is SGHRS and CDR2 YFSETQ. In DNA, the CDR3 is TGCGCCAGCAGGACCCAACCGGGACTAGCGGGGAATGAGCAGTTCTTC. Translation gives CASRTQPGLAGNEQFF.

The chain couples TRBV7-9 to TRBJ2-5; 7 bases map to TRBD1. The CDR3 extends over 14 amino acids. CDR1 and CDR2 (germline): SEHNR, FQNEAQ (reference sequence). Unmatched junction bases numbered 11, after V lost 6 bases and J lost 7 bases. In DNA form, the CDR3 reads TGTGCCAGCAGTGATGGGACAGCAACCGGGACCCAGTACTTC. Protein product: CASSDGTATGTQYF.

The chain carries TRBV29-1 and TRBJ1-2; 12 nucleotides match TRBD1. The CDR3 is 14 amino acids. The germline V gene encodes CDR1 SQVTM and CDR2 ANQGSEA. The trim removed 3 bases at V and 4 bases at J, leaving 3 bases unmatched. This CDR3 is CSVEGTGGIYGYTF. CDR3 nucleotide sequence: TGCAGCGTTGAGGGGACAGGGGGCATCTATGGCTACACCTTC.

This clone was recorded only once. The sample holds other DNA sequences that translate to the same CDR3. The chain has TRBV29-1 and TRBJ2-5; tentative D call: TRBD2 (5 bases). V was pared by 6 bases and J by 1 base, with 6 bases between. Germline CDR1 is SQVTM and CDR2 is ANQGSEA. The CDR3 covers 11 residues. DNA of the CDR3: TGCAGCGTCGGACTCCAAGAGACCCAGTACTTC. Amino acid sequence: CSVGLQETQYF. Full variable domain (outside the CDR3, taken from reference TRBV29-1 and TRBJ2-5): SAVISQKPSRDICQRGTSLTIQCQVDSQVTMMFWYRQQPGQSLTLIATANQGSEATYESGFVIDKFPISRPNLTFSTLTVSNMSPEDSSIYLCSVGLQETQYFGPGTRLLVL.

In this sample, this clone turned up a few times. V gene TRBV5-6 combines with J gene TRBJ1-4; D is ambiguous. V was trimmed by 3 bases and J by 7 bases, leaving 13 bases between them. Germline V lookup: CDR1 SGHDT, CDR2 YYEEEE. The CDR3 runs to 14 residues. DNA of the CDR3: TGTGCCAGCAGCTCCCTTGGCGGGTCTGAAAAACTGTTTTTT. It yields the protein CASSSLGGSEKLFF.

Notes on this clone: This sample also contains other DNA sequences that code for the same CDR3. V usage is TRBV28 and J usage is TRBJ1-6; D is undetermined. This CDR3 spans 12 amino acids. Deletions cut 6 bases from V and 8 bases from J, with 8 bases between. Germline V gene sequence: CDR1 MDHEN, CDR2 SYDVKM. The CDR3 sequence: CASSLVDSPLHF. Here the CDR3 DNA reads TGTGCCAGCAGCCTTGTGGATTCACCCCTCCACTTT.

The chain carries TRBV5-4 and TRBJ1-5, with D uncertain. The CDR3 contains 13 residues. The V gene lost 0 bases and the J gene lost 6 bases, with 7 bases spanning the gap. Germline V gene lookup returns CDR1 SGHNT and CDR2 YYREEE (reference sequence). CDR3 DNA: TGTGCCAGCAGCTTGGAATTCGGTCAGCCCCAGCATTTT. It yields the protein CASSLEFGQPQHF.

Regarding this clone: Additional DNA sequences in this sample encode the identical CDR3. The V and J genes are TRBV5-1 and TRBJ2-1, with 8 bases lining up with TRBD2. J lost 6 bases, V lost 4 bases, and 6 bases had no gene match. The CDR3 has 14 residues. Germline CDR1 SGHRS, CDR2 YFSETQ. The CDR3 nucleotides read TGCGCCAGCAGCGGTACCGGGACTAGCAATGAGCAGTTCTTC. It is translated as CASSGTGTSNEQFF.

The gene calls are TRBV5-1 and TRBJ2-1, with a weak D call TRBD2 (5 bases). The CDR3 loop spans 15 amino acids. CDR1 is SGHRS and CDR2 is YFSETQ in the germline V gene. V was cut by 4 bases and J by 6 bases, with 17 bases left in between. CDR3 in amino acids: CASSPARAVVNEQFF. CDR3 DNA: TGCGCCAGCAGCCCGGCGCGGGCGGTTGTCAATGAGCAGTTCTTC.

On this clone itself: Additional DNA sequences in this sample encode the identical CDR3. V is TRBV6-5 and J is TRBJ1-2, with 9 positions matching TRBD1. CDR1 and CDR2 (germline): MNHEY, SVGAGI. The CDR3 spans 13 residues. With V trimmed by 6 bases and J by 5 bases, 4 bases remained unmatched. CDR3 sequence reads: CASSTTGGYGYTF. CDR3 DNA: TGTGCCAGCAGCACGACAGGGGGGTATGGCTACACCTTC.